Listed below are T cell receptor beta chains from one sample, sequenced in a study of T cell changes during pregnancy in multiple sclerosis. Profiling relied on immunoSEQ multiplex PCR, and the TCRdb table lists in-frame clones only, not all of them. Seen here are roughly 90,000 clones, around 93% observed once, and the top ten hold 2% to 2.5%. Here the sequenced sample was peripheral blood, taken in the third trimester of pregnancy. These receptor sequences come from a female donor with multiple sclerosis, enrolled in a pregnancy study. The CDR3 runs from the conserved cysteine through the conserved F or W. A D gene is named only where the DNA matches it firmly. Size tells how often a clone was seen (once, few, many) or the class of an expanded clone, and some rows leave it out.

TRBJ1-5,TRBV23-1,once,TRBD1,CASRGTGGDQPQHF,TGCGCCAGCAGGGGGACAGGGGGAGATCAGCCCCAGCATTTT
TRBJ2-1,TRBV30,.,TRBD2,CAWSVRVGLPYNEQFF,TGTGCCTGGAGTGTTCGCGTGGGACTACCGTACAATGAGCAGTTCTTC
TRBJ2-7,TRBV5-1,.,.,CASSLELAYSYEQYF,TGCGCCAGCAGCTTGGAGCTAGCCTACTCCTACGAGCAGTACTTC
TRBJ2-7,TRBV27,.,TRBD2,CASSLDARTSNEQYF,TGTGCCAGCAGTTTAGACGCCCGGACTAGTAACGAGCAGTACTTC
TRBJ2-5,TRBV9,.,.,CASSVGLLANRRVGETQYF,TGTGCCAGCAGCGTAGGTCTATTGGCGAACAGACGAGTGGGAGAGACCCAGTACTTC
TRBJ2-6,TRBV14,.,TRBD1,CASSHLTGETGANVLTF,TGTGCCAGCAGCCACCTGACAGGGGAAACTGGGGCCAACGTCCTGACTTTC
TRBJ2-4,TRBV28,.,TRBD1,CASTLTGSKNIQYF,TGTGCCAGCACCTTGACAGGGAGCAAAAACATTCAGTACTTC
TRBJ2-1,TRBV5-4,.,TRBD1,CASSRDRGGYNEQFF,TGTGCCAGCAGCCGGGACAGGGGGGGTTACAATGAGCAGTTCTTC
TRBJ2-6,TRBV30,.,.,CAWSDKSGANVLTF,TGTGCCTGGAGTGACAAGTCTGGGGCCAACGTCCTGACTTTC
TRBJ1-1,TRBV4-2,.,.,CASSQDKWSGTEAFF,TGTGCCAGCAGCCAAGATAAGTGGAGTGGGACTGAAGCTTTCTTT
TRBJ1-4,TRBV5-1,.,TRBD1,CASSDEWFDRGPEKLFF,TGCGCCAGCAGCGACGAGTGGTTTGACAGGGGGCCTGAAAAACTGTTTTTT
TRBJ2-7,TRBV10-3,.,.,CAISESRASTEYYEQYF,TGTGCCATCAGTGAGAGCCGCGCTTCGACAGAGTACTACGAGCAGTACTTC
TRBJ1-2,TRBV7-2,few,TRBD1,CASSRIGGPNYGYTF,TGTGCCAGCAGTCGCATAGGGGGCCCTAACTATGGCTACACCTTC
TRBJ1-5,TRBV19,.,.,CASAAGVDQPQHF,TGTGCCAGCGCGGCGGGAGTAGATCAGCCCCAGCATTTT
TRBJ1-1,TRBV6-6,.,.,CASSPTGKTEAFF,TGTGCCAGCAGTCCCACCGGGAAAACTGAAGCTTTCTTT
TRBJ2-4,TRBV6-6,.,TRBD2,CASSLTGLAGTNIQYF,TGTGCCAGCAGTTTGACAGGACTAGCGGGAACTAACATTCAGTACTTC
TRBJ1-2,TRBV25-1,.,.,CASSELRPGASAGYTF,TGTGCCAGCAGTGAATTGCGACCAGGCGCCTCGGCTGGCTACACCTTC
TRBJ1-1,TRBV6-5,.,.,CASSYRGLSNTEAFF,TGTGCCAGCAGTTACCGCGGACTTTCGAACACTGAAGCTTTCTTT
TRBJ2-7,TRBV19,once,.,CASSLSTSSYEQYF,TGTGCCAGTAGTCTGTCAACGAGCTCCTACGAGCAGTACTTC
TRBJ1-1,TRBV2,.,.,CASSWGTGNTEAFF,TGTGCCAGCAGCTGGGGAACAGGGAACACTGAAGCTTTCTTT
TRBJ2-2,TRBV4-1,.,TRBD2,CASSTLSSGRFVGTGELFF,TGCGCCAGCAGTACTCTATCTAGCGGGAGATTTGTAGGCACCGGGGAGCTGTTTTTT
TRBJ2-5,TRBV5-4,.,TRBD1,CASSRQGAWETQYF,TGTGCCAGCAGCCGACAGGGGGCTTGGGAGACCCAGTACTTC
TRBJ2-1,TRBV9,.,.,CASSVGAGLYNEQFF,TGTGCCAGCAGCGTAGGAGCGGGTCTCTACAATGAGCAGTTCTTC
TRBJ2-7,TRBV6-5,.,.,CASKQRHPFYEQYF,TGTGCCAGCAAGCAAAGACATCCCTTCTACGAGCAGTACTTC
TRBJ2-2,TRBV2,.,.,CASSGRRLLSGELFF,TGTGCCAGCAGTGGGCGGAGACTACTGTCGGGGGAGCTGTTTTTT
TRBJ2-7,TRBV10-2,.,.,CASSEADKGGEQYF,TGCGCCAGCAGTGAGGCGGACAAGGGTGGCGAGCAGTACTTC
TRBJ2-5,TRBV7-3,.,.,CASSLSSRETQYF,TGTGCCAGCAGCTTATCTAGCCGAGAGACCCAGTACTTC
TRBJ2-5,TRBV5-1,once,TRBD2,CASSGGLAGVETQYF,TGCGCCAGCAGCGGGGGACTAGCGGGAGTAGAGACCCAGTACTTC
TRBJ1-4,TRBV7-2,.,.,CASSSSVDAEAFNEKLFF,TGTGCCAGCAGCTCTAGTGTCGATGCGGAAGCCTTTAATGAAAAACTGTTTTTT
TRBJ2-7,TRBV7-2,once,.,CASSPTGTEQYF,TGTGCCAGCAGTCCTACAGGGACGGAGCAGTACTTC
TRBJ2-1,TRBV5-1,.,TRBD2,CASSPLAGGAEQFF,TGCGCCAGCAGCCCCTTAGCGGGAGGGGCTGAGCAGTTCTTC
TRBJ2-4,TRBV7-9,.,.,CASSLAGGGNIQYF,TGTGCCAGCAGCTTAGCGGGCGGGGGCAACATTCAGTACTTC
TRBJ2-5,TRBV6-5,.,.,CASSAPIGTQYF,TGTGCCAGCAGCGCTCCTATTGGGACCCAGTACTTC
TRBJ2-3,TRBV5-1,.,.,CASSLDWVSGATDTQYF,TGCGCCAGCAGCTTGGATTGGGTATCTGGGGCCACAGATACGCAGTATTTT
TRBJ2-3,TRBV6-5,.,TRBD2,CASSRLAGDTDTQYF,TGTGCCAGCAGTAGACTAGCGGGGGACACAGATACGCAGTATTTT
TRBJ2-5,TRBV27,.,.,CASSPRRARETQYF,TGTGCCAGCAGTCCCCGGAGGGCCAGGGAGACCCAGTACTTC
TRBJ2-1,TRBV14,.,TRBD2,CASSQDLAANNEQFF,TGTGCCAGCAGCCAAGATCTAGCGGCAAACAATGAGCAGTTCTTC
TRBJ2-7,TRBV27,.,TRBD1,CASSRDRGSYEQYF,TGTGCCAGCAGTCGGGACAGGGGGTCCTACGAGCAGTACTTC
TRBJ2-5,TRBV13,.,.,CASSLGLIQERTQYF,TGTGCCAGCAGCTTAGGACTAATCCAAGAGAGGACCCAGTACTTC
TRBJ1-2,TRBV28,.,TRBD1,CASSLRGPWYGYTF,TGTGCCAGCAGTTTAAGGGGGCCGTGGTATGGCTACACCTTC
TRBJ2-7,TRBV6-5,.,.,CASSYAGNEQYF,TGTGCCAGCAGTTACGCAGGGAACGAGCAGTACTTC
TRBJ2-1,TRBV4-2,once,TRBD2,CASSQDYSGGSSYNEQFF,TGTGCCAGCAGCCAAGATTATAGCGGGGGCAGCTCCTACAATGAGCAGTTCTTC
TRBJ2-7,TRBV5-1,.,.,CASSLWGADSEQYF,TGCGCCAGCAGCTTGTGGGGCGCGGATAGCGAGCAGTACTTC
TRBJ2-7,TRBV27,.,TRBD1,CASPGQGRYEQYF,TGTGCCAGTCCGGGACAGGGGAGGTACGAGCAGTACTTC
TRBJ2-3,TRBV4-1,.,.,CASSRPGESSTDTQYF,TGCGCCAGCAGCAGACCAGGGGAGAGTAGCACAGATACGCAGTATTTT
TRBJ2-7,TRBV9,.,TRBD2,CASSVGASGYYEEQYF,TGTGCCAGCAGCGTAGGGGCTAGCGGTTATTACGAGGAACAGTACTTC
TRBJ2-2,TRBV29-1,.,.,CSVARGTGELFF,TGCAGCGTTGCCCGCGGGACCGGGGAGCTGTTTTTT
TRBJ2-2,TRBV5-1,.,.,CASSLGGTGELFF,TGCGCCAGCAGCTTAGGAGGTACCGGGGAGCTGTTTTTT
TRBJ2-1,TRBV6-1,.,.,CASSAFNEQFF,TGTGCCAGCAGTGCTTTTAATGAGCAGTTCTTC
TRBJ2-3,TRBV5-4,.,TRBD2,CASSLPGLASTDTQYF,TGTGCCAGCAGCTTACCGGGACTAGCTAGCACAGATACGCAGTATTTT
TRBJ2-3,TRBV6-5,.,.,CASTPPGTDTQYF,TGTGCCAGCACCCCCCCGGGCACAGATACGCAGTATTTT
TRBJ2-7,TRBV6-7,.,.,CASSCKRAHSYEQYF,TGTGCCAGCAGTTGTAAGCGGGCACACTCCTACGAGCAGTACTTC
TRBJ2-3,TRBV30,.,.,CAWSVLSDTQYF,TGTGCCTGGAGCGTCCTTAGTGATACGCAGTATTTT
TRBJ2-7,TRBV20-1,.,.,CSASSPGEQYF,TGCAGTGCTAGTAGCCCGGGGGAGCAGTACTTC
TRBJ1-5,TRBV5-6,.,TRBD1,CASSLLGRGPESSNQPQHF,TGTGCCAGCAGCTTGTTAGGCAGGGGGCCAGAAAGTAGCAATCAGCCCCAGCATTTT
TRBJ2-4,TRBV15,.,.,CATSRVAAPGADIQYF,TGTGCCACCAGCAGAGTGGCGGCACCAGGGGCTGACATTCAGTACTTC
TRBJ1-4,TRBV11-2,.,TRBD1,CASRPQGREKKEKLFF,TGTGCCAGCAGACCACAGGGGAGAGAGAAGAAAGAAAAACTGTTTTTT